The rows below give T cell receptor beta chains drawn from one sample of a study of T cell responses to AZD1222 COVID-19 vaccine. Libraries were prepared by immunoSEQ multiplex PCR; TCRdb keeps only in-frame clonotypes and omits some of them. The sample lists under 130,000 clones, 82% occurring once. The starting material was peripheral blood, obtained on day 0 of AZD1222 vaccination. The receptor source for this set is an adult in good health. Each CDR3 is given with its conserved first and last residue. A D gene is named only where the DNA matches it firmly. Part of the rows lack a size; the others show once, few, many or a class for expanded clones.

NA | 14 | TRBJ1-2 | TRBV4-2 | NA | TGTGCCAGCAGCCAAGATTTCGGCTCCTATGGCTACACCTTC | CASSQDFGSYGYTF
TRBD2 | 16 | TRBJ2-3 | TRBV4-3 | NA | TGCGCCAGCAGCCAAGTCCTAGCGGGGGGGGCAGATACGCAGTATTTT | CASSQVLAGGADTQYF
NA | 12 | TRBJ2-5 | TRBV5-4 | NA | TGTGCCAGCAGCCAGAGCCAAGAGACCCAGTACTTC | CASSQSQETQYF
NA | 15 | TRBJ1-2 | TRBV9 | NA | TGTGCCAGCAGCTTAATCGGTTCGCTACCAGGAGGCTACACCTTC | CASSLIGSLPGGYTF
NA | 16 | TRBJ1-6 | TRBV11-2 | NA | TGTGCCAGCAGCTCCACCTACACAGCGAATGTGTCACCCCTCCACTTT | CASSSTYTANVSPLHF
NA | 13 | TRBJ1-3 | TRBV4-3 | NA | TGCGCCAGCAGCCAAAATTTGAGAAACACCATATATTTT | CASSQNLRNTIYF
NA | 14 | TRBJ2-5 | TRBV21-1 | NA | TGTGCCAGCAGCAAAGGGACCACGCAAGAGACCCAGTACTTC | CASSKGTTQETQYF
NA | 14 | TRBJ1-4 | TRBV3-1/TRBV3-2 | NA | TGTGCCAGCAGCCACCACTCTAAGATGGAAAAACTGTTTTTT | CASSHHSKMEKLFF
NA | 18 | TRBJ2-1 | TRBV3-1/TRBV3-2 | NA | TGTGCCAGCAGCCAAGCCACAGGGCGCACGTTAGCGGCCAATGAGCAGTTCTTC | CASSQATGRTLAANEQFF
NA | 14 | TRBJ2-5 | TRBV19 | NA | TGTGCCAGTAGTGTACCCGGGACTGGGGGTATCCAGTACTTC | CASSVPGTGGIQYF
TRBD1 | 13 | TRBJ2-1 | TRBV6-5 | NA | TGTGCCAGCAGTTACGCCGACAGGGTCGAGCAGTTCTTC | CASSYADRVEQFF
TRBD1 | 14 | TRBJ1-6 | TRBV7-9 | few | TGTGCCAGCAGCACCCCAGGGGGCGCTTCACCCCTCCACTTT | CASSTPGGASPLHF
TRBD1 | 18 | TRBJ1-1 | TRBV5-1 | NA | TGCGCCAGCAGCTTGGGGCCCAGACAGGGATCAACAACTGCTGAAGCTTTCTTT | CASSLGPRQGSTTAEAFF
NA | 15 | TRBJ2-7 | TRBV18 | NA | TGTGCCAGCTCACCCGCGTCTAGAAGGGGCTACGAGCAGTACTTC | CASSPASRRGYEQYF
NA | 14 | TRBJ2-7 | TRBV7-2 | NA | TGTGCCAGCAGCTTCGGGCGGGGTCCCTACGAGCAGTACTTC | CASSFGRGPYEQYF
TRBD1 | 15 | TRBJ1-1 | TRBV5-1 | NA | TGCGCCAGTAGGGACAGACTCTCCATGAACACTGAAGCTTTCTTT | CASRDRLSMNTEAFF
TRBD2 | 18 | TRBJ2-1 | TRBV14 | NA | TGTGCCAGCCCTCAAACTGCCGGGACTAGCGGGGGGTGCCATGAGCAGTTCTTC | CASPQTAGTSGGCHEQFF
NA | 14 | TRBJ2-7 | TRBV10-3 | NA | TGTGCCATCAGACCGGGGCAAAGGAGAGGGGAGCAGTACTTC | CAIRPGQRRGEQYF
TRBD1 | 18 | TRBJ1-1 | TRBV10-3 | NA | TGTGCCATCCTCGGACGCCAGGGGGGCAACGGGACGAACACTGAAGCTTTCTTT | CAILGRQGGNGTNTEAFF
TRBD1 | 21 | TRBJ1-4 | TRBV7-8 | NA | TGTGCCAGCAGCTTACACTACTGCGGGACAGGGGGCCTGTGTACTAATGAAAAACTGTTTTTT | CASSLHYCGTGGLCTNEKLFF
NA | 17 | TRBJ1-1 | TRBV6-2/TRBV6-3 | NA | TGTGCCAGCAGTTACTCGAATTATGGGGGCCCTGGCACTGAAGCTTTCTTT | CASSYSNYGGPGTEAFF
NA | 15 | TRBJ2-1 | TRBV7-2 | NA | TGTGCCAGCAGTATACCGGGGGGCCTATGGAATGAGCAGTTCTTC | CASSIPGGLWNEQFF
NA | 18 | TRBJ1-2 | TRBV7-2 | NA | TGTGCCAGCAGCTTAGCTGCTGGATCGGGCGTGTCAGACTATGGCTACACCTTC | CASSLAAGSGVSDYGYTF
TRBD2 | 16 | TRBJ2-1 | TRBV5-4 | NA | TGTGCCAGCAGCCCCGGGGGAGCGGGGGGCCTCAATGAGCAGTTCTTC | CASSPGGAGGLNEQFF
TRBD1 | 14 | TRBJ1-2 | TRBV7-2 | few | TGTGCCAGCAGCAAAGGGACAGGGGGTAATGGCTACACCTTC | CASSKGTGGNGYTF
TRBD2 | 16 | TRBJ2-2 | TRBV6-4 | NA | TGTGCCAGCAGTGACTCCATAGCGGGGGGCTCCGGGGAGCTGTTTTTT | CASSDSIAGGSGELFF
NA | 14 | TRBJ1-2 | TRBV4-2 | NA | TGTGCCAGCAACCATATCTCGGGCCACTATGGCTACACCTTC | CASNHISGHYGYTF
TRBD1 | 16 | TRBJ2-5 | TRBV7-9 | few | TGTGCCAGCAGCAGGGGACGGACAGGGACGGAGGAGACCCAGTACTTC | CASSRGRTGTEETQYF
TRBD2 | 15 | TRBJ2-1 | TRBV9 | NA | TGTGCCAGCAGCCCACACCGGGACTATCGGGGAGGGCAGTTCTTC | CASSPHRDYRGGQFF
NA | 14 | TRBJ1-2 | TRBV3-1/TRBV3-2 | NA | TGTGCCAGCAGCCAAGTGGGAAGTAACTATGGCTACACCTTC | CASSQVGSNYGYTF
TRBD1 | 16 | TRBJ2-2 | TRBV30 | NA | TGTGCCAGACAGGGGGCGAACGGTTTGAACACCGGGGAGCTGTTTTTT | CARQGANGLNTGELFF
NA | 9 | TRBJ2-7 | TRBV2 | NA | TGTGCCAGCAGTGAAAAGGAGTACTTC | CASSEKEYF
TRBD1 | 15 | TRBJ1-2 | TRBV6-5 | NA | TGTGCCAGCAGTCCCGGGACAGTAGCTAACTATGGCTACACCTTC | CASSPGTVANYGYTF